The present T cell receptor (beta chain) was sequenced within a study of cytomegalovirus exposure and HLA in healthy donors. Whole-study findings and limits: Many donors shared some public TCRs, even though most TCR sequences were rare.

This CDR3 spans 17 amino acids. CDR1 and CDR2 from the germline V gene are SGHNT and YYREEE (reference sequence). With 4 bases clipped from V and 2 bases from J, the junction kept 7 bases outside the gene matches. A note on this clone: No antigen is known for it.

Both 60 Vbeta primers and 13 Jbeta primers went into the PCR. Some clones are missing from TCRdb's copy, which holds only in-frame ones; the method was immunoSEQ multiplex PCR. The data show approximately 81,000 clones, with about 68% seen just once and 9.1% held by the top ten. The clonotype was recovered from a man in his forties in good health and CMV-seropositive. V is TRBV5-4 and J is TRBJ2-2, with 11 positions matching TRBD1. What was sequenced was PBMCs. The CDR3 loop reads CASSAGGQGANTGELFF. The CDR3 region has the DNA TGTGCCAGCAGCGCGGGAGGACAGGGGGCAAACACCGGGGAGCTGTTTTTT.